Shown below are 3 T cell receptor beta chains from a single sample sequenced in a study of long-term antiretroviral therapy in people with HIV. Run at survey level, the immunoSEQ assay was version v3.0. The table came from immunoSEQ multiplex PCR; TCRdb's copy has only in-frame clones and leaves some out. The table records around 13,000 clones, 76% of them present only once. The specimen was unsorted PBMCs, collected 3.1 years after starting antiretroviral therapy. The receptors shown here come from a man between 35 and 55 years old with HIV.

V gene TRBV11-2 combines with J gene TRBJ1-4; TRBD1 might be the D (5 bases). CDR1 SGHAT and CDR2 FQNNGV come from the germline V gene. The V and J ends lost 2 bases and 5 bases respectively, with 18 bases between them. CDR3 length: 17 residues. This CDR3 reads CASSLRGREWENEKLFF. The CDR3 coding sequence is TGTGCCAGCAGCTTACGGGGCAGAGAGTGGGAAAATGAAAAACTGTTTTTT.

This chain joins TRBV5-5 and TRBJ1-2, with D possibly TRBD1 on 5 matching bases. The CDR3 has 14 residues. The V end was cut by 2 bases, the J end by 3 bases, with 11 bases between. Looked up from germline, CDR1 is SGHKS and CDR2 is YYEKEE (reference sequence). The CDR3 coding sequence is TGTGCCAGCAGCTTAATCGGAGGGGACTATGGCTACACCTTC. Amino acids: CASSLIGGDYGYTF. Full variable domain (outside the CDR3, taken from reference TRBV5-5 and TRBJ1-2): DAGVTQSPTHLIKTRGQQVTLRCSPISGHKSVSWYQQVLGQGPQFIFQYYEKEERGRGNFPDRFSARQFPNYSSELNVNALLLGDSALYLCASSLIGGDYGYTFGSGTRLTVV.

The chain uses TRBV5-1 and TRBJ1-5; tentatively, D is TRBD1 (5 bases). The germline gives CDR1 SGHRS, CDR2 YFSETQ. The CDR3 spans 15 residues. Between the trimmed V and J ends, which lost 0 bases and 0 bases, there was a span of 7 bases. CDR3 residues: CASSLGQSSNQPQHF. In DNA form, the CDR3 reads TGCGCCAGCAGCTTGGGACAGTCTAGCAATCAGCCCCAGCATTTT.